This T cell receptor (beta chain) is from a study of read filtering for tumor transcriptome and immune sequencing. Across the study: Transcriptome libraries were built from DNase-treated RNA. IR-seq gave about 4 to 10.27 million TCR reads per sample; RNA-seq gave about 80 to 1,400.

The study's findings and limits: Without single-read clonotypes, shared clonotype proportions correlated more between IR-seq and RNA-seq. IR-seq captured clonotypes deeper and more reliably than RNA-seq.

The CDR3 has 17 amino acids. V shed 7 bases, J shed 3 bases, and the junction held 8 bases outside the gene matches. CDR1 LNHDA and CDR2 SQIVND come from the germline V gene (reference sequence). This library used approximately 390 ng RNA and molecular barcoded adaptors spanning alpha/delta and beta/gamma chains. One entry per CDR3 protein results from TCRdb running MiXCR on the reads. The sample lists about 25,000 distinct CDR3 sequences; about 20% were seen once. This clonotype appeared many times. Its antigen remains unknown. J is TRBJ2-6 and V is TRBV19; TRBD1 matches at 11 bases. This TCR was sampled from a donor at least 40 years old with multiple myeloma. Sample: a population of CD138-negative cells sorted from bone marrow. The CDR3 sequence is CASTEDRGRSGANVLTF. The DNA of the CDR3 is TGTGCCAGTACCGAGGACAGGGGGCGAAGTGGGGCCAACGTCCTGACTTTC.